One and the same sample provided the 28 T cell receptor beta chains below, sequenced in a study of cytomegalovirus exposure and HLA in healthy donors. The data were produced by immunoSEQ multiplex PCR, yet TCRdb's version contains in-frame clones alone and is incomplete. The repertoire has under 250,000 clones, about nine tenths of them found once; the top ten carry about 2%. Sequenced: PBMCs. The receptors were sampled from a woman aged 18-30 years in good health and CMV-seropositive.

The CDR3 reads CASSVESTGSYEQYF. CDR3 nucleotides: TGTGCCAGCAGTGTAGAGTCGACAGGGTCCTACGAGCAGTACTTC. V usage is TRBV6-1 and J usage is TRBJ2-7; TRBD1 matches at 7 bases. CDR3 size: 15 residues. CDR1 and CDR2 from the germline V gene are MNHNS and SASEGT. The ends lost 4 bases at V and 1 base at J; junction bases unmatched: 7.

The rearrangement links TRBV27 to TRBJ2-7; 8 bases fit TRBD1. Trimming took 6 bases from V and 6 from J; bases not matched to a gene: 10. Germline V gives CDR1 MNHEY, CDR2 SMNVEV (reference sequence). The length of the CDR3 is 14 residues. This CDR3 is CASSSRDRPLEQYF. The CDR3 DNA is TGTGCCAGCAGCTCCCGGGACAGGCCACTCGAGCAGTACTTC.

The V call is TRBV27, the J call TRBJ1-1; D perhaps matches TRBD1 (6 bases). Looked up from germline, CDR1 is MNHEY and CDR2 is SMNVEV (reference sequence). The germline V and J ends were trimmed by 6 bases and 0 bases, with 20 bases remaining between them. The CDR3 is made up of 17 amino acids. The CDR3 DNA is TGTGCCAGCAGCCCTCTAGGAACAGGGTTTATGAACACTGAAGCTTTCTTT. Its translation is CASSPLGTGFMNTEAFF.

V usage is TRBV5-6 and J usage is TRBJ1-1, with TRBD1 identical over 7 bases. The CDR3 runs 14 residues. Germline assignment: CDR1 SGHDT and CDR2 YYEEEE. V lost 3 bases, J lost 2 bases, and 4 bases stayed unmatched. The CDR3 region has the DNA TGTGCCAGCAGCTCCTGGACAGGCAACACTGAAGCTTTCTTT. It codes for CASSSWTGNTEAFF.

The chain employs TRBV5-1 and TRBJ2-5; D is possibly TRBD2 (5 bases). Germline CDR1 is SGHRS and CDR2 is YFSETQ. This CDR3 has 15 amino acids. Trimming took off 0 bases at V and 2 bases at J, with 11 bases between the two ends. The CDR3 nucleotides read TGCGCCAGCAGCTTGGTGAGGGTCTTTCAAGAGACCCAGTACTTC. Protein: CASSLVRVFQETQYF.

This sequence joins TRBV7-2 and TRBJ2-1, with unresolved D. V was trimmed by 1 base and J by 9 bases, leaving 7 bases between them. CDR1 and CDR2 from the germline V gene are SGHTA and FQGNSA. This CDR3 is built from 12 residues. Here the CDR3 DNA reads TGTGCCAGCAGCTTAGAATGGGCTGAGCAGTTCTTC. Translation: CASSLEWAEQFF.

The chain recombines TRBV30 with TRBJ2-7; TRBD2 might be the D (5 bases). The CDR3 is 11 residues long. V lost 2 bases and J lost 9, with 11 bases in between. Germline CDR1 reads GTSNPN; CDR2 reads SVGIG (reference sequence). CDR3 sequence: CAWSPGILQYF. In DNA form, the CDR3 reads TGTGCCTGGAGTCCCGGGATTCTGCAGTACTTC.

V usage is TRBV15 and J usage is TRBJ2-7, with D tentatively TRBD2 (5 bases). The germline gives CDR1 LNHNV, CDR2 YYDKDF (reference sequence). Trimming pared 0 bases from V and 4 bases from J, leaving 13 bases between. This CDR3 is built from 15 residues. CDR3 sequence (DNA): TGTGCCACCAGCAGAGAAAGTGGCGGGCTGTACGAGCAGTACTTC. Translated, it gives CATSRESGGLYEQYF. Drawing the rest from reference TRBV15 and TRBJ2-7, the complete variable domain is DAMVIQNPRYQVTQFGKPVTLSCSQTLNHNVMYWYQQKSSQAPKLLFHYYDKDFNNEADTPDNFQSRRPNTSFCFLDIRSPGLGDTAMYLCATSRESGGLYEQYFGPGTRLTVT.

The CDR3 spells CASSQSGTPGEAFF. Here the CDR3 DNA reads TGCGCCAGCAGCCAATCCGGGACTCCTGGTGAAGCTTTCTTT. The chain links TRBV4-1 to TRBJ1-1, with a tentative D call TRBD1 (5 bases). V gave up 2 bases and J gave up 7 bases, with 14 bases separating them. The CDR3 is 14 amino acids. Germline loops: CDR1 MGHRA, CDR2 YSYEKL.

CDR3 protein: CASSSVTGGTTYEQYF. The CDR3 region has the DNA TGTGCCAGCAGCTCCGTTACAGGGGGTACAACCTACGAGCAGTACTTC. V usage is TRBV7-9 and J usage is TRBJ2-7; 8 bases align to TRBD1. The CDR3 loop spans 16 amino acids. Trimming at V came to 4 bases and at J to 2 bases, leaving 10 bases not matched to a gene. The germline gives CDR1 SEHNR, CDR2 FQNEAQ (reference sequence).

The V call is TRBV30, the J call TRBJ1-4; D might be TRBD1 (5 bases). The germline V gene has CDR1 GTSNPN and CDR2 SVGIG (reference sequence). The ends were cut back, 0 bases at V and 11 bases at J, with 13 bases in the middle. This CDR3 comprises 13 residues. The CDR3 sequence is CAWSVRARWKLFF. Here the CDR3 DNA reads TGTGCCTGGAGTGTCAGGGCACGTTGGAAACTGTTTTTT.

This clone appeared a single time. The V call is TRBV19, the J call TRBJ1-1, with no clear D. V was pared by 4 bases and J by 0 bases, with 15 bases between. Germline loops: CDR1 LNHDA, CDR2 SQIVND (reference sequence). CDR3 length: 16 residues. The CDR3 is CASSNSNKVMNTEAFF. The CDR3 nucleotides are TGTGCCAGTAGTAATAGTAATAAAGTCATGAACACTGAAGCTTTCTTT.

The gene calls are TRBV10-3 and TRBJ2-1; 11 nucleotides align to TRBD2. CDR1 and CDR2 (germline): ENHRY, SYGVKD. V lost 4 bases, J lost 4 bases, and 9 bases stayed unmatched. The CDR3 runs 17 residues. For the CDR3, the DNA is TGTGCCATCAGTGGAAGTACTAGCGGGAGTTGGTACAATGAGCAGTTCTTC. Translating it yields CAISGSTSGSWYNEQFF.

This chain joins TRBV5-4 and TRBJ1-1, with 10 bases matching TRBD1. The CDR3 has 15 residues. The junction had 13 bases not matched to a gene; V was cut back by 3 bases and J by 11 bases. In germline, CDR1 is SGHNT, CDR2 YYREEE (reference sequence). The CDR3 loop is CASSWTGGGRSWAFF. CDR3 nucleotides: TGTGCCAGCAGCTGGACAGGGGGAGGAAGATCCTGGGCTTTCTTT.

CDR3 DNA: TGTGCCTGGAGACCGGAGGGGAGGGATAATGAAAAACTGTTTTTT. Residues: CAWRPEGRDNEKLFF. The chain joins TRBV30 to TRBJ1-4, with TRBD1 as a possible D gene (5 bases). This CDR3 has 15 residues. CDR1 and CDR2 from the germline V gene are GTSNPN and SVGIG (reference sequence). V was pared by 3 bases and J by 4 bases, with 15 bases between.

This chain uses TRBV6-5 with TRBJ1-2, with 8 bases fitting TRBD1. The CDR3 runs 14 residues. Losses at the gene ends were 5 bases for V and 8 bases for J; bases not matched to a gene: 10. Germline CDR1 reads MNHEY; CDR2 reads SVGAGI. CDR3 amino acids: CASSIQGAVEGYTF. For the CDR3, the DNA is TGTGCCAGCAGTATTCAGGGGGCAGTCGAAGGCTACACCTTC.

The chain links TRBV5-6 to TRBJ1-5; a weak D match, TRBD1 (5 bases). Germline lookup yields CDR1 SGHDT and CDR2 YYEEEE. V dropped 4 bases and J dropped 2 bases, with 19 bases sitting between them. The CDR3 is 17 residues long. The CDR3 loop is CASSGGTGGMGNQPQHF. The CDR3 region has the DNA TGTGCCAGCAGCGGAGGGACCGGGGGGATGGGCAATCAGCCCCAGCATTTT.

CDR3 DNA: TGTGCCAGCAGCTCCCTCGGACAGTCAGGTGAGCAGTTCTTC. This codes for CASSSLGQSGEQFF. The chain has TRBV7-3 and TRBJ2-1, with a tentative D call TRBD1 (6 bases). Trimming stripped 4 bases from V and 9 bases from J, with 16 bases between. Germline CDR1 and CDR2: SGHTA and FQGTGA. This CDR3 has 14 amino acids.

The chain is built from TRBV27 and TRBJ2-7; the D gene is possibly TRBD1 (5 bases). This CDR3 contains 13 residues. V was shortened by 4 bases and J by 6 bases, with 13 bases between the two germline ends. The germline V gene encodes CDR1 MNHEY and CDR2 SMNVEV (reference sequence). The CDR3 loop reads CASSSRTIGEQYF. DNA of the CDR3: TGTGCCAGCAGTTCCCGGACAATCGGCGAGCAGTACTTC.

V gene TRBV11-2 combines with J gene TRBJ2-3; no reliable D call. The V end lost 6 bases, the J end lost 6 bases, and 13 bases lay between the germline ends. The V gene's germline CDR1 is SGHAT and CDR2 FQNNGV. The CDR3 loop spans 13 amino acids. The CDR3 bases are TGTGCCAGCAGGACAATTACCAGGGATACGCAGTATTTT. It yields the protein CASRTITRDTQYF.

The chain carries TRBV28 and TRBJ1-2; D gene uncertain. V was pared by 1 base and J by 6 bases, with 9 bases between. Germline V gene lookup returns CDR1 MDHEN and CDR2 SYDVKM. This CDR3 is built from 13 residues. The chain's CDR3 is CASSLFMRDGYTF. The CDR3, as DNA: TGTGCCAGCAGTTTATTCATGAGAGATGGCTACACCTTC.

This chain links TRBV27 with TRBJ2-3; 8 nucleotides align to TRBD1. With V trimmed by 6 bases and J by 1 base, 9 bases remained unmatched. Per the germline V gene, CDR1 is MNHEY and CDR2 is SMNVEV (reference sequence). CDR3 length: 16 amino acids. CDR3 region: CASSLPGGTGTDTQYF. DNA of the CDR3: TGTGCCAGCAGCTTACCAGGGGGCACTGGCACAGATACGCAGTATTTT.

This sequence joins TRBV9 and TRBJ2-1, with TRBD2 identical over 9 bases. This CDR3 region has 14 residues. Trimming cost V 4 bases and J 6 bases; bases outside gene matches: 5. Germline values: CDR1 SGDLS, CDR2 YYNGEE. CDR3 protein: CASSLSGSFNEQFF. The CDR3 DNA reads as TGTGCCAGCAGCCTTAGCGGGAGTTTCAATGAGCAGTTCTTC.

J is TRBJ2-5 and V is TRBV6-5, with TRBD2 matching over 8 bases. Germline V gene sequence: CDR1 MNHEY, CDR2 SVGAGI. V lost 6 bases to trimming and J lost 3 bases; unmatched junction nucleotides: 3. This CDR3 contains 13 residues. CDR3 sequence (DNA): TGTGCCAGCAGGCATAGCGGGGAAGAGACCCAGTACTTC. It translates to CASRHSGEETQYF.

The chain has TRBV5-1 and TRBJ2-3; D is unclear. V shed 0 bases and J shed 3 bases, with 17 bases lying between them. Germline V gene sequence: CDR1 SGHRS, CDR2 YFSETQ. The CDR3 totals 17 residues. This CDR3 reads CASSLAGGARSTDTQYF. The CDR3 DNA reads TGCGCCAGCAGCTTGGCCGGTGGAGCTAGAAGTACAGATACGCAGTATTTT.

This rearrangement joins TRBV29-1 to TRBJ1-2; D uncertain. The CDR3 is 12 amino acids. With 7 bases removed from V and 5 bases from J, the gap between germline ends came to 14 bases. CDR1 SQVTM and CDR2 ANQGSEA come from the germline V gene. The CDR3 DNA reads TGCAGCGCGGATCGCGGGGAATATGGCTACACCTTC. This translates into CSADRGEYGYTF. Combining the CDR3 with reference TRBV29-1 and TRBJ1-2 gives the whole variable domain SAVISQKPSRDICQRGTSLTIQCQVDSQVTMMFWYRQQPGQSLTLIATANQGSEATYESGFVIDKFPISRPNLTFSTLTVSNMSPEDSSIYLCSADRGEYGYTFGSGTRLTVV.

The CDR3 protein is CASSFTSGPSSYNEQFF. For the CDR3, the DNA is TGTGCCAGCAGCTTTACTAGCGGGCCGAGCTCCTACAATGAGCAGTTCTTC. The chain recombines TRBV5-6 with TRBJ2-1; 9 nucleotides agree with TRBD2. The CDR3 loop spans 17 amino acids. The trim removed 2 bases at V and 0 bases at J, leaving 6 bases unmatched. Per the germline V gene, CDR1 is SGHDT and CDR2 is YYEEEE.

V and J are TRBV28 and TRBJ2-3; D gene ambiguous. The CDR3 is 13 amino acids. V lost 2 bases and J 1 base, leaving 4 bases between the germline ends. Germline assignment: CDR1 MDHEN and CDR2 SYDVKM. The CDR3 loop reads CASSLRGTDTQYF. The CDR3, as DNA: TGTGCCAGCAGTTTACGGGGCACAGATACGCAGTATTTT.